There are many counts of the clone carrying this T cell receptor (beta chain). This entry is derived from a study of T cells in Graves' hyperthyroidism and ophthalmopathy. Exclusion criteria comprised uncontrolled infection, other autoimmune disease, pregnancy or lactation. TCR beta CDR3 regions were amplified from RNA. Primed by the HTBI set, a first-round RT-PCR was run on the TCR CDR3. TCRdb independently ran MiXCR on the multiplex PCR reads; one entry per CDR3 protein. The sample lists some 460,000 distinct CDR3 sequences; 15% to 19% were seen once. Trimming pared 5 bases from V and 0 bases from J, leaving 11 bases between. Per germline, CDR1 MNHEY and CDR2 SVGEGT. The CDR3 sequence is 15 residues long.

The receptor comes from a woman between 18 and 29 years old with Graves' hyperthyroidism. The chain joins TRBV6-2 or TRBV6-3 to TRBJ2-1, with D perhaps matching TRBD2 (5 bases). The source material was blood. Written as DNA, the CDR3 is TGTGCCAGCAGTCCAGCGGACCTCTCCTACAATGAGCAGTTCTTC. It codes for CASSPADLSYNEQFF.